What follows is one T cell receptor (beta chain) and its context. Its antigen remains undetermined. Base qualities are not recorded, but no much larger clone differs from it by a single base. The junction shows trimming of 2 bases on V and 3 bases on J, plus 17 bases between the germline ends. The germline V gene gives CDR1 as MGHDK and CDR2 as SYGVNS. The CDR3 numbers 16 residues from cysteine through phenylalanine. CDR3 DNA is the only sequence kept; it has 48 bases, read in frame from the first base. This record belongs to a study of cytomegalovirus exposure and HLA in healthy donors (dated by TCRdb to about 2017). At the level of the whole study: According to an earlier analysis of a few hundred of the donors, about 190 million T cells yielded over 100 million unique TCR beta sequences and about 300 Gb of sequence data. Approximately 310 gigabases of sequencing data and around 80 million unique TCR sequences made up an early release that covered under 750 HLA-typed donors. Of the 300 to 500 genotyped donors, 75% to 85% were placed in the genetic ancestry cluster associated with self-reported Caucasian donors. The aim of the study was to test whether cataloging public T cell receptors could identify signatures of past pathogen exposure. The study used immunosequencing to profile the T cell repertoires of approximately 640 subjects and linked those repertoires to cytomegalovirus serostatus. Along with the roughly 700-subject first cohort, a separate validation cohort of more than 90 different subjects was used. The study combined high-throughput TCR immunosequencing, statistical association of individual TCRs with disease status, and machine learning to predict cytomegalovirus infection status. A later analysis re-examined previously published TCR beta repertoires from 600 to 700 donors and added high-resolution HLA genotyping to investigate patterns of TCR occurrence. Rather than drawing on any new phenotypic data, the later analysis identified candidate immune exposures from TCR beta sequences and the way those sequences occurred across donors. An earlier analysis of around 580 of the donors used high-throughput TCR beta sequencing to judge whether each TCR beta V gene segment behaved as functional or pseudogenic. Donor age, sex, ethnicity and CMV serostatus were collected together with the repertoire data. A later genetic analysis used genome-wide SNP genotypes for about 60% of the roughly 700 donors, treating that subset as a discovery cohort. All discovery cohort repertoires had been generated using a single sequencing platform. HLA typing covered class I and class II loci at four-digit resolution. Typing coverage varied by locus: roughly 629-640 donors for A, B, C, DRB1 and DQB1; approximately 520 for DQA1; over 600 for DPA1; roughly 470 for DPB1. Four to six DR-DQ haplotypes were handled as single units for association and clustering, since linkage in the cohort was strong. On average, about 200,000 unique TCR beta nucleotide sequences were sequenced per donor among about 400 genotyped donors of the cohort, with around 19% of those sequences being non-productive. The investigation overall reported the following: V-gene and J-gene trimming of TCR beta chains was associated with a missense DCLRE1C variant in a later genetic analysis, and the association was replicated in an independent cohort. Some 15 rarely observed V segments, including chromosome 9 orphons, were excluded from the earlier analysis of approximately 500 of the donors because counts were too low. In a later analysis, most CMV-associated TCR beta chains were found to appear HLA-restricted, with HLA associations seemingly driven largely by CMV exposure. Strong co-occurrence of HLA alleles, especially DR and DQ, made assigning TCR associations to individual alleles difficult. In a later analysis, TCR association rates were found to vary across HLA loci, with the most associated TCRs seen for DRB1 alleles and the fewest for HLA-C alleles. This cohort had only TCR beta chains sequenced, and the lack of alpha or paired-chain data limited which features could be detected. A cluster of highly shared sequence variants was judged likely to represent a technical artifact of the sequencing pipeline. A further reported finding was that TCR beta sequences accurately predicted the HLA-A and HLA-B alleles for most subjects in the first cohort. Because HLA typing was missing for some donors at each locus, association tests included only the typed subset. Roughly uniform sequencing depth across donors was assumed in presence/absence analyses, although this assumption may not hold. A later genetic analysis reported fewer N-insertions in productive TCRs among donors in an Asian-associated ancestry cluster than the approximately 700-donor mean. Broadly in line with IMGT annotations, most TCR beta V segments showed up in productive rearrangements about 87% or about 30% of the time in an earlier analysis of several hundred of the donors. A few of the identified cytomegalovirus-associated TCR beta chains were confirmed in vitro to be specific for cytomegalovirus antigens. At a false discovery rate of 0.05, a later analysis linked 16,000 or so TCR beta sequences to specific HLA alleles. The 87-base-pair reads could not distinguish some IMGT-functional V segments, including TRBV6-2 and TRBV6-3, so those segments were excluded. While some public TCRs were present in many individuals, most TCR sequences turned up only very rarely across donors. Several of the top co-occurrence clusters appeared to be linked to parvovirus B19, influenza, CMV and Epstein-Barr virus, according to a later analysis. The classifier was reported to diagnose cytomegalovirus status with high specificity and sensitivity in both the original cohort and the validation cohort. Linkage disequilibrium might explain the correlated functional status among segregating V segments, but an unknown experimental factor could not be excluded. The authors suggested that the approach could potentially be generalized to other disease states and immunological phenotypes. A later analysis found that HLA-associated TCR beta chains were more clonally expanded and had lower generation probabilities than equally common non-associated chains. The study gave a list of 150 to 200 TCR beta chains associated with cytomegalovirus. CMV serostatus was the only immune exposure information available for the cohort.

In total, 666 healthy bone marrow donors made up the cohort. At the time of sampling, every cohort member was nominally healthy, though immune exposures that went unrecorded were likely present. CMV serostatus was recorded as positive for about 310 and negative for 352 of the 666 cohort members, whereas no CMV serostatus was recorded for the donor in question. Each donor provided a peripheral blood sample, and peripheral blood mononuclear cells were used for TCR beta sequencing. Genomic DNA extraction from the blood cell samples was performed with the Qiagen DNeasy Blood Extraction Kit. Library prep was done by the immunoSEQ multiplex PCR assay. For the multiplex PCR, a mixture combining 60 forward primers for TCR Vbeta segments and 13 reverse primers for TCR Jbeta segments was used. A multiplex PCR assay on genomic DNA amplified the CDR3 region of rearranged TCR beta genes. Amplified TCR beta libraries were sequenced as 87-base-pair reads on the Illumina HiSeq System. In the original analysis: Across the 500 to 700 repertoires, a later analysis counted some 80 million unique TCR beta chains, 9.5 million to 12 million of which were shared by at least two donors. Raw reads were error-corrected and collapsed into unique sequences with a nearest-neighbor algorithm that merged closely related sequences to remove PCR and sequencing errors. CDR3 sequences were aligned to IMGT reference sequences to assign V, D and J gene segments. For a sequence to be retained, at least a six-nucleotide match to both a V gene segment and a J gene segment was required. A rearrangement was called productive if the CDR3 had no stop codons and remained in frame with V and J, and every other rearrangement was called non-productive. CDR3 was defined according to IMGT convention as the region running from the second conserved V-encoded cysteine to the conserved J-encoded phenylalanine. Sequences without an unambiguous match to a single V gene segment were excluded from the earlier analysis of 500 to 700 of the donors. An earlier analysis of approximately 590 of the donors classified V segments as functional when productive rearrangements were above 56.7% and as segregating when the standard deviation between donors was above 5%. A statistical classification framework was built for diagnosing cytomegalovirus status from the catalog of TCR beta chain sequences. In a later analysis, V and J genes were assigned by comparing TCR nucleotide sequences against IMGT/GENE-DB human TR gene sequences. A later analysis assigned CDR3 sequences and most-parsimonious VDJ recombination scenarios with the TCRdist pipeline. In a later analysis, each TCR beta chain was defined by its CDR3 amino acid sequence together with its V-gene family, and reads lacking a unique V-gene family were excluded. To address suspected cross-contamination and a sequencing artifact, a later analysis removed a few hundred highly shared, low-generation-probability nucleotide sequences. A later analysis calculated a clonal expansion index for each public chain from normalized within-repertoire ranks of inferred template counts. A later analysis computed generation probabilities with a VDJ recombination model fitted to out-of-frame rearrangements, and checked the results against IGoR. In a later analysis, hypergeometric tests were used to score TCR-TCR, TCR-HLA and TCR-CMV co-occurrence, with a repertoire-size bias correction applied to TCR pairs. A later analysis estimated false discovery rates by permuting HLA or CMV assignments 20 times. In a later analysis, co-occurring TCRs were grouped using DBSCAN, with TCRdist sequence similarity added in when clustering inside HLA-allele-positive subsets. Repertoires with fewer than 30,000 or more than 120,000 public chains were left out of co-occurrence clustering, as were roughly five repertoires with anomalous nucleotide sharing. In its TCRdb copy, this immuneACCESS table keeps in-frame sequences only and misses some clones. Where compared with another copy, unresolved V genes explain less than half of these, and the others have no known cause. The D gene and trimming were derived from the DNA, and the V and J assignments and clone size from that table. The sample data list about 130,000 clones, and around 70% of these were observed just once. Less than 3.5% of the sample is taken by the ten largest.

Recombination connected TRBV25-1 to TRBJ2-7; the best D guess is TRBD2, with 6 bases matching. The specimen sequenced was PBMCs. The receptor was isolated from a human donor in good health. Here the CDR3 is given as CASSENDRLGGYEQYF. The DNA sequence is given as TGTGCCAGCAGTGAAAACGACCGGTTGGGGGGCTACGAGCAGTACTTC.